This TCR beta chain was captured by sequencing in a study of blood T cell repertoires in COVID-19. Background on the study: Spain, Italy and the United States supplied samples that represented acute and convalescent COVID-19. The analysed material was cDNA or gDNA that came from T cells, B-cell-depleted T cells, or PBMCs.

Original processing methods: Nucleated cell counts were estimated from reference gene primer amplification. Clones were read by immunoSEQ multiplex PCR, and TCRdb kept only the in-frame ones, dropping some. That table gives V, J and clone size, and the DNA gave D and trimming. The sample has about 300,000 clones; 90% are singletons. The CDR3 covers 17 residues. Germline values: CDR1 ENHRY, CDR2 SYGVKD. Trimming took off 0 bases at V and 4 bases at J, with 19 bases between the two ends. Sequencing was done on a sample of peripheral blood. The chain links TRBV10-3 to TRBJ2-7, with D perhaps TRBD2 (6 bases). This sequence originates from a woman between 50 and 59 years old with COVID-19, enrolled during active disease. DNA of the CDR3: TGTGCCATCAGTGAGTCTCGGGGCGGGGTGGCCCTTTACGAGCAGTACTTC. Translating gives CAISESRGGVALYEQYF.